What follows are 7 T cell receptor beta chains derived from one specimen sequenced in a study of blood T cells in healthy people across ages. A second PCR of about 7 to 11 cycles used a sample-barcoded 5' primer and a J-beta primer mix. TCRdb redid the calling of the 5' RACE reads with MiXCR, one entry per CDR3 protein. The repertoire includes roughly 500,000 distinct CDR3 sequences, 27% of them detected once, and approximately 17% sits in the top ten. Sample: blood. These receptors were taken from a woman aged 65 to 85 in good health.

This clonotype appeared many times. The chain recombines TRBV29-1 with TRBJ2-3; D possibly matches TRBD1 or TRBD2 (5 bases each). From germline, CDR1 is SQVTM and CDR2 ANQGSEA. The CDR3 consists of 14 residues. Trimming left V 4 bases short and J 4 bases short, with 15 bases between. CDR3 DNA: TGCAGCGTTGGGGTAGGGACCGCCGCAGATACGCAGTATTTT. It specifies CSVGVGTAADTQYF.

J is TRBJ2-7 and V is TRBV20-1; D possibly corresponds to TRBD1 (5 bases). The CDR3 has 12 residues. Trimming took 1 base from V and 4 from J, leaving 8 bases between them. Germline V gene lookup returns CDR1 DFQATT and CDR2 SNEGSKA (reference sequence). The CDR3 sequence is CSARAGFYEQYF. In DNA, the CDR3 is TGCAGTGCTAGAGCAGGGTTTTACGAGCAGTACTTC.

The chain couples TRBV7-2 to TRBJ2-3; 7 nucleotides align to TRBD2. CDR1 is SGHTA, CDR2 FQGNSA, per germline. The CDR3 contains 16 residues. With V trimmed by 5 bases and J by 0 bases, 8 bases remained unmatched. The CDR3 DNA sequence: TGTGCCAGCAGCCCAGCGGGGCTGATTAGCACAGATACGCAGTATTTT. Protein sequence: CASSPAGLISTDTQYF. The entire variable domain, with the rest obtained from reference TRBV7-2 and TRBJ2-3, is as follows: GAGVSQSPSNKVTEKGKDVELRCDPISGHTALYWYRQSLGQGLEFLIYFQGNSAPDKSGLPSDRFSAERTGGSVSTLTIQRTQQEDSAVYLCASSPAGLISTDTQYFGPGTRLTVL.

This chain joins TRBV20-1 and TRBJ1-2; D remains ambiguous. The CDR3 is 11 residues long. Germline V CDR1 and CDR2: DFQATT, SNEGSKA (reference sequence). The CDR3: CSLWANYGYTF. CDR3 nucleotides: TGCAGCTTATGGGCGAACTATGGCTACACCTTC.

The gene calls are TRBV6-5 and TRBJ1-2; D is uncertain. CDR1 is MNHEY and CDR2 is SVGAGI in the germline V gene. CDR3 length equals 14 residues. The V end was cut by 2 bases, the J end by 6 bases, with 13 bases between. The CDR3 nucleotides are TGTGCCAGCAGTTACACCCACACGGATAATGGCTACACCTTC. Residues: CASSYTHTDNGYTF.

The J gene is TRBJ1-1, the V gene TRBV30, with a weak D call TRBD1 (6 bases). This CDR3 comprises 14 residues. Germline V gene sequence: CDR1 GTSNPN, CDR2 SVGIG (reference sequence). Trimming took 5 bases from V and 6 from J, leaving 19 bases between them. The CDR3 sequence is CAWDSIGGYPEAFF. The CDR3 DNA reads TGTGCCTGGGACTCTATCGGGGGCTATCCTGAAGCTTTCTTT.

This chain uses TRBV4-1 with TRBJ2-1, with D perhaps matching TRBD2 (6 bases). The CDR3 is 16 amino acids. V was pared by 0 bases and J by 3 bases, with 12 bases between. CDR1 and CDR2 from the germline V gene are MGHRA and YSYEKL. CDR3 sequence (DNA): TGCGCCAGCAGCCAAGAAATGAGCGGGCTCTACAATGAGCAGTTCTTC. Residues: CASSQEMSGLYNEQFF.